This T cell receptor (beta chain) was identified in a study of cytomegalovirus exposure and HLA in healthy donors. Healthy bone marrow donors formed the donor group. Germline V lookup: CDR1 LGHNA, CDR2 YNFKEQ. The ends were cut back, 0 bases at V and 4 bases at J, with 9 bases in the middle. The CDR3 extends over 14 amino acids. PCR involved 60 Vbeta and 13 Jbeta primers. The table came from immunoSEQ multiplex PCR; TCRdb's copy has only in-frame clones and leaves some out. The data contain roughly 170,000 clones, about four fifths of them singletons. The chain recombines TRBV4-2 with TRBJ1-2; D gene uncertain. The TCR was taken from a man aged 25 to 45 in good health and CMV-seronegative. Sequencing was performed on PBMCs. The CDR3 region has the DNA TGTGCCAGCAGCCAAGATCCCACGGTCTATGGCTACACCTTC. It translates to CASSQDPTVYGYTF.